The subject of this entry is one TCR beta chain. Its target is unknown. The data were obtained in a study of T-cell memory formation after mild COVID-19. Broader study findings: Proof of SARS-CoV-2 specificity was absent for the second-wave clones that crested on day 37. Clones contracting across day 15 to 85 had a balanced CD4/CD8 profile; later expanding clones leaned CD4+. Researchers report contracting CD4+ clones mostly in CM and EM, with CD8+ clones in EMRA.

CDR3 length equals 15 residues. V shed 6 bases and J 7 bases; nucleotides not matched to a gene: 10. CDR1 is MNHEY, CDR2 SVGAGI, per germline. Sample barcodes and UMIs were carried by the TCR alpha and TCR beta cDNA libraries that 5'RACE generated with constant-segment primers. TCRdb re-called the 5' RACE reads with MiXCR, one entry per CDR3 protein. The profile shows roughly 110,000 distinct CDR3 sequences, roughly 14% of them singletons. This sequence joins TRBV6-5 and TRBJ2-3, with 10 bases matching TRBD2. This TCR derives from a man younger than 35 who had mild COVID-19 (a few samples of this study predate the infection). Cell type and time point are not known. The sequenced material came from PBMCs or a T cell subset sorted from them (not recorded which). The CDR3 nucleotides read TGTGCCAGCAGCTCTATAGCGGGGGGTGGAAATACGCAGTATTTT. This encodes CASSSIAGGGNTQYF.